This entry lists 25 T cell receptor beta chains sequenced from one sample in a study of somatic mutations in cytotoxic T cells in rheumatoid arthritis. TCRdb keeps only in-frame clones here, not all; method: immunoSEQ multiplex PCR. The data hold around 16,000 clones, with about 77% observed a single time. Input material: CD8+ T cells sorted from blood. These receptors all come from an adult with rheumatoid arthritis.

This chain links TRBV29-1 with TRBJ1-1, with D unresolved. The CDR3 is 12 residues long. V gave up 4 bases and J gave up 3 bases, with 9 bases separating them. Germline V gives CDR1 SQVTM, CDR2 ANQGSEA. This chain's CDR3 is CSVGTWDTEAFF. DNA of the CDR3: TGCAGCGTTGGTACCTGGGACACTGAAGCTTTCTTT.

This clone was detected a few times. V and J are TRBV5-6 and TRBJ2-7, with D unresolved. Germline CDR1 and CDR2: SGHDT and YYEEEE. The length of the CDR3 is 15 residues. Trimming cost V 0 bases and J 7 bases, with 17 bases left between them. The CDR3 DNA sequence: TGTGCCAGCAGCTTGGGGTCCCAGCTAGTTGGGGAGCAGTACTTC. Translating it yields CASSLGSQLVGEQYF.

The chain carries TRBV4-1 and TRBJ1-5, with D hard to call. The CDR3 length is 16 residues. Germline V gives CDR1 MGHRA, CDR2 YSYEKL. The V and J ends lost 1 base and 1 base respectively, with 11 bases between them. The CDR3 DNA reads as TGCGCCAGCAGCCAAGGTGGATTTAGGAGCAATCAGCCCCAGCATTTT. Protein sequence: CASSQGGFRSNQPQHF.

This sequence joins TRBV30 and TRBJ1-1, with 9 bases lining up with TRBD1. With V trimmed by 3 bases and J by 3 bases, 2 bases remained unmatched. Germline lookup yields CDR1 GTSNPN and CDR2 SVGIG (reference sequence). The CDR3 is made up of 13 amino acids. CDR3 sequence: CAWRDRGHTEAFF. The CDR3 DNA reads TGTGCCTGGAGGGACAGGGGTCACACTGAAGCTTTCTTT.

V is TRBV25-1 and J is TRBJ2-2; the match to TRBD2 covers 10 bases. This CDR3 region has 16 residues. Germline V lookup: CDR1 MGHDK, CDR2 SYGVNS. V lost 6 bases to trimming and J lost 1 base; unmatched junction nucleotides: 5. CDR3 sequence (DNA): TGTGCCAGCAGAACTAGCGGGGCCGGGAACACCGGGGAGCTGTTTTTT. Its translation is CASRTSGAGNTGELFF. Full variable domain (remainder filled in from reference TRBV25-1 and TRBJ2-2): EADIYQTPRYLVIGTGKKITLECSQTMGHDKMYWYQQDPGMELHLIHYSYGVNSTEKGDLSSESTVSRIRTEHFPLTLESARPSHTSQYLCASRTSGAGNTGELFFGEGSRLTVL.

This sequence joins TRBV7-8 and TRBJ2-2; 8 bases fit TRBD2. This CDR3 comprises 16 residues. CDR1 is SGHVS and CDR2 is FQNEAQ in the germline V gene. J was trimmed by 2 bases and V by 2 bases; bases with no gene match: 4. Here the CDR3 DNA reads TGTGCCAGCAGCTTACGCGGGGGGCCAAACACCGGGGAGCTGTTTTTT. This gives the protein CASSLRGGPNTGELFF.

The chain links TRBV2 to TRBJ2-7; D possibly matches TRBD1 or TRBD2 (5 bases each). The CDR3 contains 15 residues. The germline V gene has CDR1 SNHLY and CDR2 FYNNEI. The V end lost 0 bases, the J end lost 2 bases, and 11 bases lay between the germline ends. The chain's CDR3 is CASSEARVRAYEQYF. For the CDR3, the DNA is TGTGCCAGCAGTGAAGCGCGGGTCAGGGCCTACGAGCAGTACTTC.

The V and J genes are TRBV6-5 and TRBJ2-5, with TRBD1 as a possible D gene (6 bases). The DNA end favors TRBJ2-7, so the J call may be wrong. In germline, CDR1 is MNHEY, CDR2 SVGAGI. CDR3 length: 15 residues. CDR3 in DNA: TGTGCCAGCAGTTACAAGGGGGTCAGCGTCTACGAGCAGTACTTC. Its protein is CASSYKGVSVYEQYF.

CDR3 protein: CASRNLAGNTGELFF. The CDR3 DNA reads TGTGCCAGCAGAAACCTAGCGGGGAACACCGGGGAGCTGTTTTTT. The chain employs TRBV5-4 and TRBJ2-2; 8 nucleotides line up with TRBD2. The CDR3 sequence is 15 residues long. Germline trimming cut 5 bases from V and 1 base from J; bases unmatched to any gene: 4. Germline CDR1 is SGHNT and CDR2 is YYREEE (reference sequence).

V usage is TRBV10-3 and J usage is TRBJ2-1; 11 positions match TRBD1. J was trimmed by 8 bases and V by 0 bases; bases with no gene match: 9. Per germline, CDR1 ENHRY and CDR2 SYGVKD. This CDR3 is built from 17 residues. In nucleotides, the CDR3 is TGTGCCATCAGTGAGTCGATTCCCGGACAGGGGGCTGATGAGCAGTTCTTC. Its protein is CAISESIPGQGADEQFF.

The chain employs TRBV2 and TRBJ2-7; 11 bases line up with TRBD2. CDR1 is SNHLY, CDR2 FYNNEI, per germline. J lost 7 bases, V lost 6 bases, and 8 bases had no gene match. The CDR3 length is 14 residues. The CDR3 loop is CASRGFSGGAEQYF. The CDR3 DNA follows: TGTGCCAGCAGAGGGTTTAGCGGGGGGGCTGAGCAGTACTTC.

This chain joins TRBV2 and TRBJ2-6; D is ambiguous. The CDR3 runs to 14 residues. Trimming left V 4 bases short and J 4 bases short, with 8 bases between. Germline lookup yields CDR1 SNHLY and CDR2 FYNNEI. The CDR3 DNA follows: TGTGCCAGCAGTGTGGCTTGGGGGGCCAACGTCCTGACTTTC. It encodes CASSVAWGANVLTF.

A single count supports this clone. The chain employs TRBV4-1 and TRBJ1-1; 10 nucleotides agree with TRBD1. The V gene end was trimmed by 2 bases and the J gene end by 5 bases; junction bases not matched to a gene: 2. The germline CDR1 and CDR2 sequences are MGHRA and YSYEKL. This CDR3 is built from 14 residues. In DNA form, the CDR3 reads TGCGCCAGCAGCCAAAGGGACAGGGGAACTGAAGCTTTCTTT. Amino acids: CASSQRDRGTEAFF.

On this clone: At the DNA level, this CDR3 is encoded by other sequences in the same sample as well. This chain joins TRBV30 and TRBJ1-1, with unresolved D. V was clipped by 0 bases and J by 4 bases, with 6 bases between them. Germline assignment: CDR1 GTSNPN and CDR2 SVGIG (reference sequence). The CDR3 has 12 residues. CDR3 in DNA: TGTGCCTGGAGTGTGGGTCGCACTGAAGCTTTCTTT. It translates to CAWSVGRTEAFF.

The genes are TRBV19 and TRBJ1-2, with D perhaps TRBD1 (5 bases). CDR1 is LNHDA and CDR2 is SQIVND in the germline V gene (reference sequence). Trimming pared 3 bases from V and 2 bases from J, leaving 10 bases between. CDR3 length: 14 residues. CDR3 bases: TGTGCCAGTAGTATTCTTGCAGGGAACTATGGCTACACCTTC. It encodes CASSILAGNYGYTF.

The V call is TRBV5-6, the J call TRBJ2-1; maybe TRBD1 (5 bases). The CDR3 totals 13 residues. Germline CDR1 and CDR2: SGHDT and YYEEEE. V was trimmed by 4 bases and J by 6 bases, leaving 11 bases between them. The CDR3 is CASSLIGANEQFF. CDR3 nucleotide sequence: TGTGCCAGCAGCCTGATTGGGGCCAATGAGCAGTTCTTC.

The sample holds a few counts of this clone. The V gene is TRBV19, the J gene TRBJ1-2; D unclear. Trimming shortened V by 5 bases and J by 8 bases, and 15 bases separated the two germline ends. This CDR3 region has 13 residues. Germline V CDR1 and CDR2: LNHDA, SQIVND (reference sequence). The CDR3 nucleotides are TGTGCCAGTAGTCCCGGGATCACAACCGGCTACACCTTC. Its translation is CASSPGITTGYTF.

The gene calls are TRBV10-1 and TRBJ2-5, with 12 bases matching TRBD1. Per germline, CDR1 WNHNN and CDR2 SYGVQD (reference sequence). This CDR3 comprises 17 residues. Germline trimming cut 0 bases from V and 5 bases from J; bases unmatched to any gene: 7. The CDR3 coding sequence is TGCGCCAGCAGTGAGTCACCGTGGGGACAGGGGGCCGAGACCCAGTACTTC. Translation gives CASSESPWGQGAETQYF.

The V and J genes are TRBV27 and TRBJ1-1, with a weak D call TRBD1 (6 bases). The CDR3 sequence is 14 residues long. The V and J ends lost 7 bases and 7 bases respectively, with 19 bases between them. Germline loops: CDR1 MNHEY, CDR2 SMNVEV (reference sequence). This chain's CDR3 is CASTSGAGGGEAFF. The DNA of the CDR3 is TGTGCCAGCACCTCAGGGGCCGGGGGTGGTGAAGCTTTCTTT.

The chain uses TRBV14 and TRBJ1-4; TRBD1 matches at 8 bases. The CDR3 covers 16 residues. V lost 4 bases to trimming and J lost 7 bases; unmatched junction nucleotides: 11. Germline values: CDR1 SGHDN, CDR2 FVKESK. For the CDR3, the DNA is TGTGCCAGCAGCCTCTGGGGGCAGGGGGCGGGTGAAAAACTGTTTTTT. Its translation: CASSLWGQGAGEKLFF.

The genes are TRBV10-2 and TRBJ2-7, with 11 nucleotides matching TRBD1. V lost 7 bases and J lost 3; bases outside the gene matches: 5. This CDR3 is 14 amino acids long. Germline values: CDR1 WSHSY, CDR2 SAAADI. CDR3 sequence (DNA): TGCGCCAGCATGCTTGGGACAGGGGGCTACGAGCAGTACTTC. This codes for CASMLGTGGYEQYF.

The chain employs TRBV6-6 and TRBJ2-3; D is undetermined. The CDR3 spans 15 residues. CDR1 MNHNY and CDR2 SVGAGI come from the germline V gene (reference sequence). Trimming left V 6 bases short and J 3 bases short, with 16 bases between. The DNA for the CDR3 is TGTGCCAGCAGGGATTGGGAAATTAGAACAGATACGCAGTATTTT. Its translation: CASRDWEIRTDTQYF.

The CDR3 region has the DNA TGTGCCAGTAGTTCGAGGTCCTCGACCGGGGAGCTGTTTTTT. Translated, it gives CASSSRSSTGELFF. The V and J genes are TRBV19 and TRBJ2-2; D is unclear. The CDR3 totals 14 residues. V was clipped by 5 bases and J by 5 bases, with 12 bases between them. Germline V lookup: CDR1 LNHDA, CDR2 SQIVND (reference sequence).

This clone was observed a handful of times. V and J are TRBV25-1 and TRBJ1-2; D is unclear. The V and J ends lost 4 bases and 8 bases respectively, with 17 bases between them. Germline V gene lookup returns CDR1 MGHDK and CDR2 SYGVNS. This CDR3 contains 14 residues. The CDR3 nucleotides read TGTGCCAGCAGTGGAAGGTCCAATCTGGGAGGCTACACCTTC. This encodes CASSGRSNLGGYTF.

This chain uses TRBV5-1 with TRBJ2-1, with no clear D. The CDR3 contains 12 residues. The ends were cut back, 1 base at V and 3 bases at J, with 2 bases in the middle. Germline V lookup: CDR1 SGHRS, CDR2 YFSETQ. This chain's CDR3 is CASSLNYNEQFF. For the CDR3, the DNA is TGCGCCAGCAGCTTGAACTACAATGAGCAGTTCTTC.